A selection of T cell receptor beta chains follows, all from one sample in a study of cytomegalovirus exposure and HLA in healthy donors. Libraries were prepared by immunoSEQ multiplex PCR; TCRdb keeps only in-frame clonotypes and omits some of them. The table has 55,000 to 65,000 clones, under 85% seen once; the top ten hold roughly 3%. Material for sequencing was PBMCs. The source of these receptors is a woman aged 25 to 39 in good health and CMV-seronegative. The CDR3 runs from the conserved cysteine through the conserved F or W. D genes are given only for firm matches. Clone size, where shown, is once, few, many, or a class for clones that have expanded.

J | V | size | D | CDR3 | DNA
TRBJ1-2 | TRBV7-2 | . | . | CASSYGRGGLATF | TGTGCCAGCAGCTACGGCAGGGGCGGGCTTGCCACCTTC
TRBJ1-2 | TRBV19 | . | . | CASRSPQAANYGYTF | TGTGCCAGTAGGTCCCCGCAGGCCGCTAACTATGGCTACACCTTC
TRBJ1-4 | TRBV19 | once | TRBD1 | CASSITGTGNEKLFF | TGTGCCAGTAGTATTACCGGGACAGGGAATGAAAAACTGTTTTTT
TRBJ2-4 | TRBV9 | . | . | CASSSTSQEGDIQYF | TGTGCCAGCAGCTCGACGAGCCAGGAAGGGGACATTCAGTACTTC
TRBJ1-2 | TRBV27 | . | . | CASSLSGVGYTF | TGTGCCAGCAGTTTATCGGGAGTTGGCTACACCTTC
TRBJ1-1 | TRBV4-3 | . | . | CASSQRQYTEAFF | TGCGCCAGCAGCCAACGTCAGTACACTGAAGCTTTCTTT
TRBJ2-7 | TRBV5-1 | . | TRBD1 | CASSTAGGFAEQYF | TGCGCCAGCAGCACCGCAGGGGGCTTCGCCGAGCAGTACTTC
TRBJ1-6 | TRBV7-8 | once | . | CASSLGLDSPLHF | TGTGCCAGCAGCTTAGGATTAGATTCACCCCTCCACTTT
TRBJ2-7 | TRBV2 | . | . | CASSLVLSSYEQYF | TGTGCCAGCAGCCTAGTCCTCTCTTCCTACGAGCAGTACTTC
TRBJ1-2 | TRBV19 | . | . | CASSIDINRVEGYTF | TGTGCCAGTAGTATAGACATAAACAGGGTTGAGGGCTACACCTTC
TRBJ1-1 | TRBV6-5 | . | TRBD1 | CASRTGPTEAFF | TGTGCCAGCAGGACAGGGCCCACTGAAGCTTTCTTT
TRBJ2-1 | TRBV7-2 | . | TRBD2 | CASSLVTSSGRSYNEQFF | TGTGCCAGCAGCTTAGTAACGTCTAGCGGGAGGTCCTACAATGAGCAGTTCTTC
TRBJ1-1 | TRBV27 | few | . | CASSLWGLHDTEAFF | TGTGCCAGCAGTTTATGGGGACTGCATGACACTGAAGCTTTCTTT
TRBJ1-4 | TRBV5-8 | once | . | CASSPGDSNEKLFF | TGTGCCAGCAGCCCGGGGGACTCTAATGAAAAACTGTTTTTT
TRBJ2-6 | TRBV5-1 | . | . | CASKFLQGTGANVLTF | TGCGCCAGCAAGTTCTTACAGGGCACTGGGGCCAACGTCCTGACTTTC
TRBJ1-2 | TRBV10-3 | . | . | CAISESSNRANYGYTF | TGTGCCATCAGTGAGTCGTCTAATAGAGCTAACTATGGCTACACCTTC
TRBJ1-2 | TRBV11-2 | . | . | CASSLDRGTYGYTF | TGTGCCAGCAGCTTAGACAGGGGAACCTATGGCTACACCTTC
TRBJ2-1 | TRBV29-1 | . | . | CSVELGISADNEQFF | TGCAGCGTTGAATTGGGTATCTCCGCGGACAATGAGCAGTTCTTC
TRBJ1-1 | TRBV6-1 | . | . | CASSDTQARAEAFF | TGTGCCAGCAGTGATACACAGGCTCGGGCTGAAGCTTTCTTT
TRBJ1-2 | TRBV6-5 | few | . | CASSPPGGLGGYTF | TGTGCCAGCAGTCCTCCGGGGGGCCTGGGAGGCTACACCTTC
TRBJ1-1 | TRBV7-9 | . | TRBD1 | CASSSESTGVTEAFF | TGTGCCAGCAGCTCAGAATCGACAGGGGTGACTGAAGCTTTCTTT
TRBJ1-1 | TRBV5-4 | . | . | CASSLTVGAQGTEAFF | TGCGCCAGCAGCCTCACAGTTGGGGCGCAAGGCACTGAAGCTTTCTTT
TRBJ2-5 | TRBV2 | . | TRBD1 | CASSAIRRDRGETQYF | TGTGCCAGCAGTGCTATTCGCCGGGACAGGGGGGAGACCCAGTACTTC
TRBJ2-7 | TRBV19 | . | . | CASSPMTDSYEQYF | TGTGCCAGTAGTCCCATGACTGATTCCTACGAGCAGTACTTC
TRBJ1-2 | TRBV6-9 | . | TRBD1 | CASSASGQGAANYGYTF | TGTGCCAGCAGCGCCTCGGGACAGGGGGCCGCGAACTATGGCTACACCTTC
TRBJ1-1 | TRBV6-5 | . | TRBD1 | CASSRTGGLSEAFF | TGTGCCAGCAGTAGGACAGGGGGCTTATCTGAAGCTTTCTTT
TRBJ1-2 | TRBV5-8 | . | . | CASHPRGRGGNYGYTF | TGTGCCAGCCACCCCCGGGGCCGGGGGGGAAACTATGGCTACACCTTC
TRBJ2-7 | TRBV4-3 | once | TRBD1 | CASSQDRQGPYEQYF | TGCGCCAGCAGCCAAGATCGACAGGGACCCTACGAGCAGTACTTC
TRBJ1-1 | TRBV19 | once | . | CASSPREGVNTEAFF | TGTGCCAGTAGCCCCAGGGAGGGGGTGAACACTGAAGCTTTCTTT
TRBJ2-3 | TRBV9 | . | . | CASSARLPSDTQYF | TGTGCCAGCAGCGCAAGACTACCATCAGATACGCAGTATTTT
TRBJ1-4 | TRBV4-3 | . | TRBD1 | CASSQAGTVTEKLFF | TGCGCCAGCAGCCAAGCCGGGACAGTCACTGAAAAACTGTTTTTT
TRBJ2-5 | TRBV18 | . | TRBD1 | CASSPRQGEETQYF | TGTGCCAGCTCACCGAGACAGGGTGAAGAGACCCAGTACTTC
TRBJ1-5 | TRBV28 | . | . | CASSFKAEAQHF | TGTGCCAGCAGTTTTAAGGCGGAAGCCCAGCATTTT
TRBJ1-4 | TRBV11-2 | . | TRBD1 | CASSPGQGAEKLFF | TGTGCCAGCAGCCCCGGACAGGGGGCAGAAAAACTGTTTTTT
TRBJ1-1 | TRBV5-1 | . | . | CASSTQTGNTEAFF | TGCGCCAGCAGCACCCAGACAGGGAACACTGAAGCTTTCTTT
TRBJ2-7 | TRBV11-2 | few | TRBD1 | CASRRDRGLAYEQYF | TGTGCCAGCAGACGGGACAGGGGTCTAGCCTACGAGCAGTACTTC
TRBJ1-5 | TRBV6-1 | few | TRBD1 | CASSEGQGAWQPQHF | TGTGCCAGCAGTGAAGGACAGGGGGCTTGGCAGCCCCAGCATTTT
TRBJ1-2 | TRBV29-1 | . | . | CSVVRPYGYTF | TGCAGCGTTGTCCGTCCCTATGGCTACACCTTC
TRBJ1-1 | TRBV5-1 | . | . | CASSLGGQNTEAFF | TGCGCCAGCAGCTTGGGAGGTCAGAACACTGAAGCTTTCTTT
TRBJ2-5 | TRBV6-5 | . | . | CASSLAETQYF | TGTGCCAGCAGTTTAGCGGAGACCCAGTACTTC
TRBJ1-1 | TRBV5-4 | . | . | CASSFLARRRGLGDTEAFF | TGTGCCAGCAGCTTTTTGGCCAGGCGGAGAGGACTAGGGGACACTGAAGCTTTCTTT
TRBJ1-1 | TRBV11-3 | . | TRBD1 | CASSPWTGSGQNTEAFF | TGTGCCAGCAGCCCCTGGACAGGGAGCGGCCAGAACACTGAAGCTTTCTTT
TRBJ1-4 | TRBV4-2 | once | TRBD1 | CASSLGGSNEKLFF | TGTGCCAGCAGCCTAGGGGGCTCTAATGAAAAACTGTTTTTT
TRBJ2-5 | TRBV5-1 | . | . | CASSPRVGEQETQYF | TGCGCCAGCAGCCCGAGGGTCGGGGAGCAAGAGACCCAGTACTTC
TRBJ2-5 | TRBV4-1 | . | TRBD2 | CASSQTGGGAIETQYF | TGCGCCAGCAGCCAGACCGGGGGAGGGGCTATAGAGACCCAGTACTTC
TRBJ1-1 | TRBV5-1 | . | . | CASSPGTPNTEAFF | TGCGCCAGCAGCCCGGGGACACCAAACACTGAAGCTTTCTTT
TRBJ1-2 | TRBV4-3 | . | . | CASSPGRGGYGYTF | TGCGCCAGCTCTCCCGGCCGCGGCGGCTATGGCTACACCTTC
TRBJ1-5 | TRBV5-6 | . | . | CASSFAGLNQPQHF | TGTGCCAGCAGTTTCGCGGGGCTCAATCAGCCCCAGCATTTT
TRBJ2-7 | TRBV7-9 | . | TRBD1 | CASSPRGDRGLYEQYF | TGTGCCAGCAGCCCCCGGGGGGACAGGGGCCTCTACGAGCAGTACTTC
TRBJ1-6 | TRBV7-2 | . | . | CASSPQGLNSPLHF | TGTGCCAGCAGCCCTCAGGGGCTAAATTCACCCCTCCACTTT
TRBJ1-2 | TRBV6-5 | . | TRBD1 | CASSYSKTGTYGYTF | TGTGCCAGCAGTTACTCAAAGACAGGGACCTATGGCTACACCTTC
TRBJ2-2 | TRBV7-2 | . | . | CASSLSAGELFF | TGTGCCAGCAGCTTAAGCGCCGGGGAGCTGTTTTTT
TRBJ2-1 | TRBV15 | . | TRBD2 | CATSRGSLSGRTDEQFF | TGTGCCACCAGCAGAGGGTCCCTCAGCGGGAGGACTGATGAGCAGTTCTTC
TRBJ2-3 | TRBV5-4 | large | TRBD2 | CASSSRLAGGPTDTQYF | TGTGCCAGCAGCTCGAGACTAGCGGGGGGACCCACAGATACGCAGTATTTT